These 8 T cell receptor beta chains came from one sample sequenced in a study of shared clonotypes between healthy human individuals. Sequencing was performed with immunoSEQ multiplex PCR; in TCRdb, only in-frame clones are kept and a portion is missing. In the table there are fewer than 650,000 clones, roughly 79% of which are singletons. The sample consisted of PBMCs. These receptors were obtained from a woman aged 40 to 49 in good health. Some clones in this sample may be carry-over from other donors' samples.

This chain joins TRBV27 and TRBJ2-5; 8 bases match TRBD1. Per germline, CDR1 MNHEY and CDR2 SMNVEV (reference sequence). V dropped 6 bases and J dropped 4; count of bases not matched to a gene: 7. The CDR3 runs 14 residues. This CDR3 reads CASRQAGGLETQYF. The CDR3 DNA is TGTGCCAGCAGACAGGCAGGGGGCTTAGAGACCCAGTACTTC.

V is TRBV29-1 and J is TRBJ2-3; no clear D gene. CDR3 length: 11 amino acids. Per germline, CDR1 SQVTM and CDR2 ANQGSEA. The V gene lost 8 bases and the J gene lost 4 bases, with 10 bases spanning the gap. The CDR3: CSYRPADTQYF. The CDR3 region has the DNA TGCAGCTATCGACCCGCAGATACGCAGTATTTT.

V gene TRBV30 combines with J gene TRBJ2-7; D is uncertain. The CDR3 is made up of 11 amino acids. Germline assignment: CDR1 GTSNPN and CDR2 SVGIG (reference sequence). Trimming removed 6 bases at V and 5 bases at J, with 11 bases between. The CDR3 nucleotides are TGTGCCTGCTCCCAATCGGACGAGCAGTACTTC. Translated, it gives CACSQSDEQYF.

This clone was seen only a few times. This chain's CDR3 is CASSDSGTTNNEQFF. CDR3 DNA: TGTGCCAGCAGTGATTCCGGGACCACTAACAATGAGCAGTTCTTC. V is TRBV6-1 and J is TRBJ2-1; D may correspond to TRBD1 or TRBD2 (5 bases each). Germline loops: CDR1 MNHNS, CDR2 SASEGT. V lost 3 bases and J lost 5, with 14 bases in between. The CDR3 spans 15 residues.

The chain uses TRBV25-1 and TRBJ2-7, with D possibly TRBD1 on 6 matching bases. CDR1 and CDR2 from the germline V gene are MGHDK and SYGVNS. The CDR3 totals 15 residues. The V and J ends lost 4 bases and 3 bases respectively, with 16 bases between them. The CDR3 sequence: CASSAPQGNLYEQYF. For the CDR3, the DNA is TGTGCCAGCAGTGCGCCGCAGGGGAACCTCTACGAGCAGTACTTC.

The J gene is TRBJ2-7, the V gene TRBV6-5; D is unresolved. Looked up from germline, CDR1 is MNHEY and CDR2 is SVGAGI. This CDR3 contains 13 residues. Trimming removed 4 bases from V and 3 bases from J, with 10 bases in between. CDR3 sequence reads: CASSSSLNYEQYF. The CDR3, as DNA: TGTGCCAGCAGTTCCTCATTGAACTACGAGCAGTACTTC.

The chain joins TRBV27 to TRBJ2-7, with D perhaps TRBD2 (7 bases). Germline CDR1 is MNHEY and CDR2 is SMNVEV (reference sequence). CDR3 length: 15 residues. V was shortened by 6 bases and J by 4 bases, with 19 bases between the two germline ends. The chain's CDR3 is CASSLQWGRGYEQYF. CDR3 nucleotides: TGTGCCAGCAGCCTTCAATGGGGGAGGGGGTACGAGCAGTACTTC.

A word on this clone: A read error likely explains this, since a far larger clone differs by one base. The identical CDR3 is also encoded by other nucleotide sequences in the sample. The chain couples TRBV10-3 to TRBJ1-5; 7 bases are a match to TRBD1. Germline CDR1 is ENHRY and CDR2 is SYGVKD. With V trimmed by 5 bases and J by 7 bases, 5 bases remained unmatched. This CDR3 comprises 13 residues. The CDR3 region is CAISTGADQPQHF. DNA for the CDR3: TGTGCCATCAGTACAGGGGCTGACCAGCCCCAGCATTTT.